These T cell receptor beta chains were read from a single sample in a study of shared clonotypes between healthy human individuals. The table came from immunoSEQ multiplex PCR; TCRdb's copy has only in-frame clones and leaves some out. The table shows about 490,000 clones, with around 78% occurring only once. The sequencing sample was made of PBMCs. Receptors were obtained from a woman aged 35 to 49 in good health. Some clones in this sample may be carry-over from other donors' samples. Both conserved end residues are part of each CDR3.

v_call: TRBV11-2
cdr3_length: 13
cdr3_aa: CASSPLGLGEQYF

v_call: TRBV15
cdr3_length: 12
cdr3_aa: CATSRATGELFF

v_call: TRBV28
cdr3_length: 17
cdr3_aa: CASSWGTSGRSYNEQFF

v_call: TRBV11-3
cdr3_length: 13
cdr3_aa: CASSLDSDYEQYF

v_call: TRBV6-4
cdr3_length: 15
cdr3_aa: CASSEGATEYNEQFF

v_call: TRBV2
cdr3_length: 15
cdr3_aa: CASSRAGAQTYEQYF

v_call: TRBV6-1
cdr3_length: 15
cdr3_aa: CASSARGLESYEQYF

v_call: TRBV10-3
cdr3_length: 15
cdr3_aa: CAISDRDRGSYEQYF

v_call: TRBV5-4
cdr3_length: 15
cdr3_aa: CASSLVPGSGYGYTF

v_call: TRBV6-6
cdr3_length: 13
cdr3_aa: CASSYDPNYGYTF

v_call: TRBV5-1
cdr3_length: 14
cdr3_aa: CASSDDRGPYEQYF

v_call: TRBV18
cdr3_length: 14
cdr3_aa: CASSPTRAQETQYF

v_call: TRBV7-9
cdr3_length: 14
cdr3_aa: CASSRQGNTGELFF

v_call: TRBV5-4
cdr3_length: 14
cdr3_aa: CASSSQGYNEKLFF

v_call: TRBV7-8
cdr3_length: 14
cdr3_aa: CASSFQGRDTEAFF

v_call: TRBV15
cdr3_length: 14
cdr3_aa: CATSRALINEKLFF